A selection of T cell receptor beta chains follows, all from one sample in a study of T cells in Graves' hyperthyroidism and ophthalmopathy. TCRdb redid the calling of the multiplex PCR reads with MiXCR, one entry per CDR3 protein. The repertoire holds hundreds of thousands of distinct CDR3 sequences, with about 20% as singletons. The sample consisted of blood. Every receptor here comes from a man in his forties or fifties with Graves' ophthalmopathy. CDR3s include the opening cysteine and the closing phenylalanine or tryptophan. The D gene is left open where the match is weak.

v_call,j_call,d_call,cdr3_aa
TRBV5-1,TRBJ2-3,-,CASTEGPGDTQYF
TRBV7-8,TRBJ2-7,TRBD2,CASSLTSGSYALVYEQYF
TRBV5-1,TRBJ2-2,-,CASSARTENTGELFF
TRBV3-1,TRBJ2-7,-,CASSQDRSGQYF
TRBV7-3,TRBJ2-2,TRBD2,CASRRTSGRSGELFF
TRBV5-1,TRBJ2-7,TRBD1,CASSLSPPGQGAWEQYF
TRBV9,TRBJ2-5,TRBD2,CASSGRGQETQYF
TRBV5-1,TRBJ2-3,-,CASSSQSIGEMAQYF
TRBV4-1,TRBJ2-5,TRBD1,CASSQLPWGTGGRRETQYF
TRBV2,TRBJ1-2,-,CASSEIAGPGYTF
TRBV15,TRBJ1-5,-,CATSLGIGDQPQHF
TRBV9,TRBJ2-1,-,CASSGENLNNEQFF